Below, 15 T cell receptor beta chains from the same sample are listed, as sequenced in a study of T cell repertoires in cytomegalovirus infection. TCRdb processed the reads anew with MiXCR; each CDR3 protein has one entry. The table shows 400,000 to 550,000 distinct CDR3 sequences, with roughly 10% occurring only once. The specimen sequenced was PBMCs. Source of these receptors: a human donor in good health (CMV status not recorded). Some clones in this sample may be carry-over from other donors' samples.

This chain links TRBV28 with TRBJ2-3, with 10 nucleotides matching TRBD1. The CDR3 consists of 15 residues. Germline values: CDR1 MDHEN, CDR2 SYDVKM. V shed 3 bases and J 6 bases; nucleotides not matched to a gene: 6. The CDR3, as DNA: TGTGCCAGCAGTTTTGACAGGGGGCGCTTGGATACGCAGTATTTT. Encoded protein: CASSFDRGRLDTQYF.

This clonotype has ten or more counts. CDR3 protein: CASSLNSPYEQYF. The CDR3 DNA reads as TGTGCCAGCAGCCTGAACAGCCCCTACGAGCAGTACTTC. The V call is TRBV7-2, the J call TRBJ2-7; no clear D gene. Germline V gene lookup returns CDR1 SGHTA and CDR2 FQGNSA. This CDR3 is built from 13 residues. V lost 5 bases, J lost 2 bases, and 10 bases lay in between.

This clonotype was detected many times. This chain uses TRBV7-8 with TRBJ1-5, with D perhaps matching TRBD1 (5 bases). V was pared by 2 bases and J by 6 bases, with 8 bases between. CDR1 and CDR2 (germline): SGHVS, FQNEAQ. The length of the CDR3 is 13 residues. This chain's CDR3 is CASSLHGGQPQHF. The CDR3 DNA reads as TGTGCCAGCAGCTTACACGGGGGTCAGCCCCAGCATTTT.

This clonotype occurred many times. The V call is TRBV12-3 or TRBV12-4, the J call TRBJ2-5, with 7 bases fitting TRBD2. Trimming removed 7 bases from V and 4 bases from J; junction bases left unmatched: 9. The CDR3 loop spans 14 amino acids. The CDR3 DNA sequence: TGTGCCAGCACCCTGGGGGTAGCGGGAGAGACCCAGTACTTC. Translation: CASTLGVAGETQYF.

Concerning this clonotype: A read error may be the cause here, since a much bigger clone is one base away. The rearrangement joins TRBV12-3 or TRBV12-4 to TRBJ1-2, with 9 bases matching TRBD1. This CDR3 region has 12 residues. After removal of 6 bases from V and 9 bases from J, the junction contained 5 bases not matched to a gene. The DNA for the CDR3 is TGTGCCAGCAGGGGACAGGGTGGTAGCTACACCTTC. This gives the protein CASRGQGGSYTF.

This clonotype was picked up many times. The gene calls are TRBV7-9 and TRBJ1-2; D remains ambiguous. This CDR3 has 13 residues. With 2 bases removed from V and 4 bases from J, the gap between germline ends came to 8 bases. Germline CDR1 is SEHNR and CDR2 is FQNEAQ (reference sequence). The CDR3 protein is CASSLRNFYGYTF. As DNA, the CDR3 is TGTGCCAGCAGCTTACGGAATTTCTATGGCTACACCTTC.

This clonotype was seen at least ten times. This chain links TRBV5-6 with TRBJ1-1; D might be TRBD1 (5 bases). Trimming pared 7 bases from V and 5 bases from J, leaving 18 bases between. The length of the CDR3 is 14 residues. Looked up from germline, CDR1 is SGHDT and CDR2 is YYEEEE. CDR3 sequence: CASGWGEGRTEAFF. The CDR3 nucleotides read TGTGCCAGCGGCTGGGGGGAGGGACGGACTGAAGCTTTCTTT.

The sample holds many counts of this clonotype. CDR3 loop: CASSLQKGLAAYNEQFF. For the CDR3, the DNA is TGTGCCAGCAGCTTACAAAAGGGACTAGCGGCGTACAATGAGCAGTTCTTC. The chain links TRBV11-2 to TRBJ2-1; 11 bases match TRBD2. V dropped 2 bases and J dropped 4; count of bases not matched to a gene: 7. CDR1 SGHAT and CDR2 FQNNGV come from the germline V gene. There are 17 residues in the CDR3. Full variable domain (remainder filled in from reference TRBV11-2 and TRBJ2-1): EAGVAQSPRYKIIEKRQSVAFWCNPISGHATLYWYQQILGQGPKLLIQFQNNGVVDDSQLPKDRFSAERLKGVDSTLKIQPAKLEDSAVYLCASSLQKGLAAYNEQFFGPGTRLTVL.

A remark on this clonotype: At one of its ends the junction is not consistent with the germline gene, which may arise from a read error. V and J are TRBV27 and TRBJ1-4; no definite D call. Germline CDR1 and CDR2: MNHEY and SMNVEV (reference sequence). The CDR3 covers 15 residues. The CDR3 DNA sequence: TGTGCCAGCAGTTCCGAACTAGCAACTAATGAAAAACCGTTTTTT. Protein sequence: CASSSELATNEKPFF.

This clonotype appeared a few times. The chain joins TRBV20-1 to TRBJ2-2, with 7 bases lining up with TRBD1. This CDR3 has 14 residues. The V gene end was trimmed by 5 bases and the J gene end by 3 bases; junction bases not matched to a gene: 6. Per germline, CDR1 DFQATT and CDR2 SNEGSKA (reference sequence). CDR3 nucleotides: TGCAGTGCTGTAAGGGGGCCTGACACCGGGGAGCTGTTTTTT. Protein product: CSAVRGPDTGELFF.

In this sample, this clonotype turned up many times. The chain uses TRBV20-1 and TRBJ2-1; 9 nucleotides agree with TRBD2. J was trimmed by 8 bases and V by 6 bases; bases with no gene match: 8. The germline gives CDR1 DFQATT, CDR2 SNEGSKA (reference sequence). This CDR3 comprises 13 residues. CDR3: CSAGTSLRDEQFF. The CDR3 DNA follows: TGCAGTGCCGGGACTAGCCTACGAGATGAGCAGTTCTTC.

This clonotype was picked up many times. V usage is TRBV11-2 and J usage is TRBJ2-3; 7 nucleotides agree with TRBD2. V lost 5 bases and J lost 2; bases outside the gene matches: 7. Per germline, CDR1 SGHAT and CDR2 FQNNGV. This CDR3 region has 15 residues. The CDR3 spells CASSQTGTITDTQYF. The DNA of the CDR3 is TGTGCCAGCAGCCAGACCGGGACTATCACAGATACGCAGTATTTT.

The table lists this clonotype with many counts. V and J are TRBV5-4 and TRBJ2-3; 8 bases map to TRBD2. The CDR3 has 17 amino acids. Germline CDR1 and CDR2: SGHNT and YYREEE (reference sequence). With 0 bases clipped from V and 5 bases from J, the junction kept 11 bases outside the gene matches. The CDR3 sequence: CASSLGGLAGRIDTQYF. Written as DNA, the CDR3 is TGTGCCAGCAGCTTGGGCGGGTTAGCGGGAAGGATAGATACGCAGTATTTT.

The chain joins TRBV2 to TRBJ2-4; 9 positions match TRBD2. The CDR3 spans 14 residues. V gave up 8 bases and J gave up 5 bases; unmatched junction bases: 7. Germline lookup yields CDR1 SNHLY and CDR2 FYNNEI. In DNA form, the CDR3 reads TGTGCCAGCGCCAATCTAGCGGGACAAAACATTCAGTACTTC. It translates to CASANLAGQNIQYF.

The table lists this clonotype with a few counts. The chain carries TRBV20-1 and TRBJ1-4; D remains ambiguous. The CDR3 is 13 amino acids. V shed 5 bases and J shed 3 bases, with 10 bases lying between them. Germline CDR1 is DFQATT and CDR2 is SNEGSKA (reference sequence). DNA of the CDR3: TGCAGTGCTCCTAAAGGGTCTAATGAAAAACTGTTTTTT. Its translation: CSAPKGSNEKLFF.